The table lists the clone carrying this T cell receptor beta chain with many counts. The target antigen is unknown. Individual cDNA molecules carried attached unique molecular identifiers. In TCRdb, the 5' RACE reads were re-called with MiXCR into one record per CDR3 protein. The sample yields roughly 27,000 distinct CDR3 sequences, 4% to 5% seen once. The ends were cut back, 8 bases at V and 11 bases at J, with 18 bases in the middle. The CDR3 contains 11 residues. Germline lookup yields CDR1 GTSNPN and CDR2 SVGIG (reference sequence). The data were taken from a study of early T cells in non-severe SARS-CoV-2 infection. General observations from the study: In VDJdb matching, anti-spike CD8 responses were favored while private and CD4 specificities went missing.

The rearrangement joins TRBV30 to TRBJ1-2, with D possibly matching TRBD1 (5 bases). Sequenced sample: whole blood. The clonotype originates from an adult who was a healthcare worker with PCR-confirmed SARS-CoV-2 infection or an uninfected control (not recorded which). The CDR3 nucleotides read TGTGCCGGGCCGGCAGGGAGCAGATACACCTTC. It codes for CAGPAGSRYTF. Together with reference TRBV30 and TRBJ1-2, the CDR3 gives the full variable domain: SQTIHQWPATLVQPVGSPLSLECTVEGTSNPNLYWYRQAAGRGLQLLFYSVGIGQISSEVPQNLSASRPQDRQFILSSKKLLLSDSGFYLCAGPAGSRYTFGSGTRLTVV.